The next 27 T cell receptor beta chains were all read from a single sample in a study of T cell repertoires in cytomegalovirus infection. TCRdb reprocessed the reads via MiXCR and lists one record per CDR3 protein. The sample has about 530,000 distinct CDR3 sequences, about 25% seen once. The specimen sequenced was PBMCs. These receptors were obtained from a human donor in good health (CMV status not recorded). Some clones in this sample may be carry-over from other donors' samples.

The chain recombines TRBV19 with TRBJ2-1; 9 nucleotides match TRBD2. The ends lost 5 bases at V and 5 bases at J; junction bases unmatched: 7. The CDR3 contains 15 residues. Germline V gene lookup returns CDR1 LNHDA and CDR2 SQIVND (reference sequence). The CDR3 DNA sequence: TGTGCCAGTAGTGACCGGCGCGGGGGGGACAATGAGCAGTTCTTC. This encodes CASSDRRGGDNEQFF.

The genes are TRBV7-9 and TRBJ1-4; the D is unclear. This CDR3 is 12 amino acids long. Germline CDR1 and CDR2: SEHNR and FQNEAQ (reference sequence). The V end was cut by 7 bases, the J end by 8 bases, with 11 bases between. CDR3 loop: CASNDGEEKLFF. The CDR3 DNA reads as TGTGCCAGCAACGATGGAGAAGAAAAACTGTTTTTT.

This clonotype was seen a few times. The chain links TRBV4-3 to TRBJ2-1, with 10 bases matching TRBD2. This CDR3 region has 18 residues. Germline trimming cut 3 bases from V and 4 bases from J; bases unmatched to any gene: 12. Germline assignment: CDR1 LGHNA and CDR2 YSLEER. This chain's CDR3 is CASSQVTLAGGSYNEQFF. The CDR3 DNA is TGCGCCAGCAGCCAGGTTACCTTAGCGGGAGGCAGTTACAATGAGCAGTTCTTC.

The rearrangement links TRBV4-3 to TRBJ2-7; D remains ambiguous. CDR1 is LGHNA and CDR2 is YSLEER in the germline V gene. This CDR3 contains 16 residues. V shed 0 bases and J shed 0 bases, with 12 bases lying between them. The CDR3 coding sequence is TGCGCCAGCAGCCAAGATTGGCAGGAGAGCTCCTACGAGCAGTACTTC. Residues: CASSQDWQESSYEQYF.

The V gene is TRBV11-1, the J gene TRBJ1-2; no clear D. The CDR3 has 19 amino acids. Germline assignment: CDR1 SGHAT and CDR2 FQDESV (reference sequence). Trimming cost V 4 bases and J 6 bases, with 30 bases left between them. The CDR3 coding sequence is TGTGCCAGCAGCTCCGCCCGACAAGCAACCGCCCACACCAAGGATGGCTACACCTTC. Amino acid sequence: CASSSARQATAHTKDGYTF.

CDR3 sequence (DNA): TGTGCCAGCAGCTTCCAGGGGGAGTGGCAGTTCTTC. Its protein is CASSFQGEWQFF. V is TRBV7-9 and J is TRBJ2-1, with TRBD1 identical over 7 bases. V was pared by 3 bases and J by 12 bases, with 5 bases of the junction left unmatched. CDR1 SEHNR and CDR2 FQNEAQ come from the germline V gene (reference sequence). This CDR3 is built from 12 residues.

The table lists this clonotype with many counts. The rearrangement uses TRBV7-9 and TRBJ2-1; TRBD2 matches 11 bases. This CDR3 has 16 residues. V was pared by 3 bases and J by 8 bases, with 9 bases of the junction left unmatched. Germline CDR1 and CDR2: SEHNR and FQNEAQ (reference sequence). CDR3 nucleotide sequence: TGTGCCAGCAGCTTCAATCTAGCGGGAGGCCAGGATGAGCAGTTCTTC. This codes for CASSFNLAGGQDEQFF.

The rearrangement links TRBV27 to TRBJ2-1, with 14 bases identical to TRBD2. Germline V gene sequence: CDR1 MNHEY, CDR2 SMNVEV (reference sequence). This CDR3 spans 17 amino acids. The ends lost 4 bases at V and 15 bases at J; junction bases unmatched: 17. CDR3 protein: CASSSLKTSGRVPEGFF. As DNA, the CDR3 is TGTGCCAGCAGTTCCTTAAAGACTAGCGGGAGGGTCCCAGAGGGGTTCTTC.

The rearrangement uses TRBV29-1 and TRBJ2-1; 9 bases fit TRBD2. CDR1 and CDR2 (germline): SQVTM, ANQGSEA. This CDR3 comprises 15 residues. V was pared by 1 base and J by 4 bases, with 5 bases of the junction left unmatched. The CDR3 DNA follows: TGCAGCGTTGAAGCAAGCGGGGGGCTATACAATGAGCAGTTCTTC. Translation gives CSVEASGGLYNEQFF.

The rearrangement uses TRBV7-9 and TRBJ2-5, with D unclear. Germline V gives CDR1 SEHNR, CDR2 FQNEAQ (reference sequence). Trimming shortened V by 3 bases and J by 5 bases, and 10 bases separated the two germline ends. The CDR3 is made up of 13 amino acids. CDR3 nucleotide sequence: TGTGCCAGCAGCTTGGCGCCCGCGGAGACCCAGTACTTC. Translation gives CASSLAPAETQYF. Looking up the rest from reference TRBV7-9 and TRBJ2-5 gives the full variable domain: DTGVSQNPRHKITKRGQNVTFRCDPISEHNRLYWYRQTLGQGPEFLTYFQNEAQLEKSRLLSDRFSAERPKGSFSTLEIQRTEQGDSAMYLCASSLAPAETQYFGPGTRLLVL.

The CDR3 region is CASTDRADSYNEQFF. As DNA, the CDR3 is TGTGCCAGTACCGACAGGGCCGACTCCTACAATGAGCAGTTCTTC. This chain connects TRBV19 to TRBJ2-1, with 7 bases matching TRBD1. The CDR3 runs to 15 residues. CDR1 is LNHDA and CDR2 is SQIVND in the germline V gene (reference sequence). The J segment lost 0 bases and the V segment lost 7 bases, leaving 6 bases of the junction unmatched. The variable domain in full, with the rest retrieved from reference TRBV19 and TRBJ2-1, is DGGITQSPKYLFRKEGQNVTLSCEQNLNHDAMYWYRQDPGQGLRLIYYSQIVNDFQKGDIAEGYSVSREKKESFPLTVTSAQKNPTAFYLCASTDRADSYNEQFFGPGTRLTVL.

This chain joins TRBV19 and TRBJ2-1; no clear D gene. V lost 1 base, J lost 3 bases, and 16 bases lay in between. Germline V CDR1 and CDR2: LNHDA, SQIVND (reference sequence). The CDR3 sequence is 17 residues long. The CDR3 nucleotides are TGTGCCAGTAGTATAGGGTTCCTTCGGAGCCGCTACAATGAGCAGTTCTTC. Translating it yields CASSIGFLRSRYNEQFF.

The gene calls are TRBV11-2 and TRBJ1-1, with no clear D. The CDR3 has 15 amino acids. The germline V gene encodes CDR1 SGHAT and CDR2 FQNNGV. Trimming removed 0 bases from V and 1 base from J, with 9 bases in between. The CDR3 spells CASSLEGVRNTEAFF. The CDR3 bases are TGTGCCAGCAGCTTAGAGGGAGTCAGGAACACTGAAGCTTTCTTT.

Turning to this clonotype: A junction end diverges from the germline sequence, so it may reflect a read error. The V gene is TRBV12-3 or TRBV12-4, the J gene TRBJ1-2, with 7 bases aligning to TRBD1. This CDR3 spans 10 amino acids. CDR3 region: CASSLGTVLF. In nucleotides, the CDR3 is TGTGCCAGCAGTCTTGGGACAGTACTCTTC.

The CDR3 here is CASSSPPGLLAQYTQYF. The CDR3 DNA follows: TGTGCCAGCAGCTCCCCCCCGGGACTACTAGCACAATATACGCAGTATTTT. The chain carries TRBV11-3 and TRBJ2-3, with 7 positions matching TRBD2. V gave up 4 bases and J gave up 7 bases; unmatched junction bases: 17. The CDR3 sequence is 17 residues long. Germline V lookup: CDR1 SGHNT, CDR2 YENEEA.

Points on this clonotype: The CDR3 ends on some other residue instead of the conserved phenylalanine or tryptophan, so this is likely a read error. The rearrangement links TRBV20-1 to TRBJ2-1; maybe TRBD1 (6 bases). There are 15 residues in the CDR3. Germline V CDR1 and CDR2: DFQATT, SNEGSKA (reference sequence). V was cut by 2 bases and J by 3 bases, with 14 bases left in between. The CDR3 loop reads CSARYEQGFYNEQFL. The CDR3 DNA is TGCAGTGCTAGATACGAACAGGGATTCTACAATGAGCAGTTCTTA.

This clonotype has a count of ten or more. The chain is built from TRBV7-8 and TRBJ2-1, with D maybe TRBD2 (5 bases). Trimming cost V 5 bases and J 14 bases, with 13 bases left between them. The CDR3 length is 11 residues. CDR1 SGHVS and CDR2 FQNEAQ come from the germline V gene. The CDR3 bases are TGTGCCAGCAGCGAGCCCCCGGAGGAGTTCTTC. Its translation is CASSEPPEEFF.

Ten or more counts support this clonotype. Written as DNA, the CDR3 is TGTGCCAGCCGCTGGAGGCAGTACAATCAGCCCCAGCATTTT. As protein: CASRWRQYNQPQHF. The V and J genes are TRBV7-4 and TRBJ1-5; no firm D call. Germline V gene sequence: CDR1 SGHVT, CDR2 SQSDAQ. Trimming stripped 8 bases from V and 3 bases from J, with 14 bases between. This CDR3 comprises 14 residues.

The rearrangement uses TRBV6-1 and TRBJ2-1, with 7 bases that match TRBD1. Germline V CDR1 and CDR2: MNHNS, SASEGT. CDR3 length: 17 residues. The junction had 11 bases not matched to a gene; V was cut back by 6 bases and J by 0 bases. The CDR3 region has the DNA TGTGCCAGCAGGGGGGCAGGGGGTTTGAGCTCCTACAATGAGCAGTTCTTC. Amino acid sequence: CASRGAGGLSSYNEQFF.

The chain recombines TRBV6-5 with TRBJ2-2; 7 positions agree with TRBD1. From germline, CDR1 is MNHEY and CDR2 SVGAGI. There are 16 residues in the CDR3. V lost 7 bases and J lost 4; bases outside the gene matches: 12. Here the CDR3 reads CASTLKTGTPTGELFF. CDR3 DNA: TGTGCCAGCACCTTAAAGACAGGGACCCCCACCGGGGAGCTGTTTTTT.

V is TRBV11-2 and J is TRBJ2-2; no clear D. The CDR3 consists of 11 residues. V lost 4 bases and J 8 bases, leaving 5 bases between the germline ends. Germline CDR1 SGHAT, CDR2 FQNNGV. This CDR3 reads CASSYRGELFF. The CDR3 DNA is TGTGCCAGCAGCTACAGAGGGGAGCTGTTTTTT. The full variable domain, with the rest looked up from reference TRBV11-2 and TRBJ2-2, is EAGVAQSPRYKIIEKRQSVAFWCNPISGHATLYWYQQILGQGPKLLIQFQNNGVVDDSQLPKDRFSAERLKGVDSTLKIQPAKLEDSAVYLCASSYRGELFFGEGSRLTVL.

This clonotype was seen more than once but under ten times. The CDR3 region is CASSQDEDPTDEQFF. CDR3 nucleotide sequence: TGCGCCAGCAGCCAAGATGAGGACCCAACGGACGAGCAGTTCTTC. This chain links TRBV4-3 with TRBJ2-1; D remains unclear. V lost 0 bases and J lost 10, with 16 bases in between. This CDR3 is built from 15 residues. CDR1 and CDR2 from the germline V gene are LGHNA and YSLEER.

The chain carries TRBV29-1 and TRBJ2-1; 8 nucleotides line up with TRBD2. Germline CDR1 reads SQVTM; CDR2 reads ANQGSEA. The CDR3 is 15 amino acids. V shed 5 bases, J shed 0 bases, and the junction held 6 bases outside the gene matches. CDR3 in amino acids: CSVPRRGDSYNEQFF. The DNA for the CDR3 is TGCAGCGTTCCGAGGCGGGGGGACTCCTACAATGAGCAGTTCTTC.

This clonotype was observed many times. J is TRBJ2-1 and V is TRBV7-9; TRBD2 matches 8 bases. The CDR3 is made up of 14 amino acids. The germline gives CDR1 SEHNR, CDR2 FQNEAQ (reference sequence). V lost 4 bases and J lost 7; bases outside the gene matches: 6. This CDR3 reads CASSSPGGGNEQFF. The CDR3 DNA is TGTGCCAGCAGCTCCCCGGGAGGGGGAAATGAGCAGTTCTTC.

This clonotype was recorded at least ten times. CDR3 sequence reads: CASSLEGRDYNEQFF. As DNA, the CDR3 is TGTGCCAGCAGCTTAGAGGGGCGGGACTACAATGAGCAGTTCTTC. This chain connects TRBV7-2 to TRBJ2-1; D perhaps matches TRBD2 (6 bases). V dropped 1 base and J dropped 3 bases, with 10 bases sitting between them. From germline, CDR1 is SGHTA and CDR2 FQGNSA. The CDR3 is 15 amino acids. The full variable domain, with the rest looked up from reference TRBV7-2 and TRBJ2-1, is GAGVSQSPSNKVTEKGKDVELRCDPISGHTALYWYRQSLGQGLEFLIYFQGNSAPDKSGLPSDRFSAERTGGSVSTLTIQRTQQEDSAVYLCASSLEGRDYNEQFFGPGTRLTVL.

This sequence joins TRBV12-3 or TRBV12-4 and TRBJ2-2; 10 bases map to TRBD2. Unmatched junction bases numbered 5, after V lost 1 base and J lost 6 bases. The CDR3 is 16 residues long. As DNA, the CDR3 is TGTGCCAGCAGTTTAGTGAGCGGGAGGGGAGCCGGGGAGCTGTTTTTT. Amino acid sequence: CASSLVSGRGAGELFF.

The rearrangement uses TRBV29-1 and TRBJ2-2; D is undetermined. Germline values: CDR1 SQVTM, CDR2 ANQGSEA. The CDR3 is 13 residues long. V was cut by 2 bases and J by 5 bases, with 9 bases left in between. DNA for the CDR3: TGCAGCGTTGAAACCCCGGCGACCGGGGAGCTGTTTTTT. Translating it yields CSVETPATGELFF.